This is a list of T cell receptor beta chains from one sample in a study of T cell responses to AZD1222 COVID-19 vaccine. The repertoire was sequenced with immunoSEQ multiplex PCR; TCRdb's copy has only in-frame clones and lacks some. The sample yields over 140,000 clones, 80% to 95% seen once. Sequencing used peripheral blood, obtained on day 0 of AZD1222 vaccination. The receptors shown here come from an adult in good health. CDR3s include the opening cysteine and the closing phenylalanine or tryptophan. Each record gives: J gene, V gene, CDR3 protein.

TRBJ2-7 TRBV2 CASSEEQGGVYEQYF
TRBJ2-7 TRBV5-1 CASSLGHPPYEQYF
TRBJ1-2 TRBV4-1 CASSQGWPGRYGYTF
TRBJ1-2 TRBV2 CASSERVGGHGYTF
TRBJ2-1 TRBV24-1 CATKASGLWNEQFF
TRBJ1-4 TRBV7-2 CASSLATTGTGNEKLFF
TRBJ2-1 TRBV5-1 CASSLEAQKNNEQFF
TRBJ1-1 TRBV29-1 CSVVGWIAEAFF
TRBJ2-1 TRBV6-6 CASSQNGLAGGSSSYNEQFF
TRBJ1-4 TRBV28 CASRGPNLRDEKLFF
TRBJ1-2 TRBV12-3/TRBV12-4 CASSLRQVDGYTF
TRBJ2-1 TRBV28 CASSFPILSGRALNEQFF
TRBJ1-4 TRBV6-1 CASSEGGVATNEKLFF
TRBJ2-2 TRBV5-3 CARSLGLKWASGTGELFF
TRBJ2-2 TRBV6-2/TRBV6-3 CATSTDRADTGELFF
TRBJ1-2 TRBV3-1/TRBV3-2 CASSPRGGTLHYGYTF
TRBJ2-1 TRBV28 CASSPQGLAGDGLNEQFF
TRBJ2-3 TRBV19 CASSIRGNTDTQYF
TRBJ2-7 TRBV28 CASSGGQFYEQYF
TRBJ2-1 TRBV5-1 CASSLPSNEQFF
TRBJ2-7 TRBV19 CASSILGGYEQYF
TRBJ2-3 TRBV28 CASSSGPSTDTQYF
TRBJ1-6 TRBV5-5 CASSDLRGTSNSPLHF
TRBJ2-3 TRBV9 CASSAVGATDTQYF
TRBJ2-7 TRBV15 CATSREGAGPSEQYF
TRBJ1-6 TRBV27 CASSYRDYAPLHF
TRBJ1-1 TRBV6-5 CASSRAGSVGAFF
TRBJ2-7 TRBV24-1 CATSDSPGVEQYF
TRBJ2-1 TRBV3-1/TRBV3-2 CASSQPSYNEQFF
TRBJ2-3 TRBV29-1 CSVEVTGAPGAQYF
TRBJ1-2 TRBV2 CASSETGNHGYTF
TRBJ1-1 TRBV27 CASSPYGTEEAFF
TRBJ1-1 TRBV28 CASSLWFSGGTEAFF
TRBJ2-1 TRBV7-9 CASSSPWGRTYEQFF
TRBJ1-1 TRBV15 CATGRIFLDTEAFF
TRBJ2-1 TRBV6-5 CASQGLAGDNEQFF
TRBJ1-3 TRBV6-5 CASSLGGPLSGNTIYF
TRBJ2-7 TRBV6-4 CANVLGLAGTYEQYF
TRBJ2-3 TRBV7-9 CASSHDIWTGDRTDTQYF
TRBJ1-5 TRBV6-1 CASKSGDQPQHF
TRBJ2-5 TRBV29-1 CSVEEIQETQYF
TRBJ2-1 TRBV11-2 CASSLDFSYNEQFF
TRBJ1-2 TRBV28 CASRAGDYGYTF
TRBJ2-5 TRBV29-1 CSVLLSAGETQYF
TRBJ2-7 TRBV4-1 CASSQEAGAIPAYEQYF
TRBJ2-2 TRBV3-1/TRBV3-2 CASSQDSPEFTGELFF
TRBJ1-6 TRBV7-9 CASSSGDSNSPLHF
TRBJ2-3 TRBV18 CASSPPGQGPTDTQYF